The T cell receptor beta chain under discussion was sequenced for a study of beta chain features in type 1 diabetes. Study details: The patient and healthy donor groups were comparable for age, gender and cell yields. Study results and limitations: Within patients, naive, central memory and Treg TCRB repertoires seemed more similar than within healthy donors. A potential PCR bias toward shorter templates would be equal in patient and control samples. TCRB CDR3s were moderately but significantly shorter in Type 1 diabetes patients in all four CD4+ subsets.

Expressed TCRB transcripts were sequenced, since all the RNA that had been isolated was reverse transcribed. Assay: immunoSEQ multiplex PCR; the TCRdb copy retains only in-frame clones and omits some. The sample contains a few hundred thousand clones, about 14% of which appear only once. Based on CD45RO/CCR7/CD25/CD127/CD95/CD27, CD4+ regulatory, stem cell-like memory, naive and central memory cells were sorted. This CDR3 is built from 16 residues. Germline CDR1 reads KGHSH; CDR2 reads LQKENI. Trimming took 3 bases from V and 9 from J; bases not matched to a gene: 10. A word on this clone: The antigen remains undetermined.

The material sequenced was naive CD4+ T cells from blood. This receptor was obtained from a woman in her late teens or twenties with type 1 diabetes. The chain employs TRBV18 and TRBJ2-1; TRBD1 matches 11 bases. CDR3 sequence (DNA): TGTGCCAGCTCACCCGGAGGACAGGGGGCTTCCCCTGAGCAGTTCTTC. It translates to CASSPGGQGASPEQFF.